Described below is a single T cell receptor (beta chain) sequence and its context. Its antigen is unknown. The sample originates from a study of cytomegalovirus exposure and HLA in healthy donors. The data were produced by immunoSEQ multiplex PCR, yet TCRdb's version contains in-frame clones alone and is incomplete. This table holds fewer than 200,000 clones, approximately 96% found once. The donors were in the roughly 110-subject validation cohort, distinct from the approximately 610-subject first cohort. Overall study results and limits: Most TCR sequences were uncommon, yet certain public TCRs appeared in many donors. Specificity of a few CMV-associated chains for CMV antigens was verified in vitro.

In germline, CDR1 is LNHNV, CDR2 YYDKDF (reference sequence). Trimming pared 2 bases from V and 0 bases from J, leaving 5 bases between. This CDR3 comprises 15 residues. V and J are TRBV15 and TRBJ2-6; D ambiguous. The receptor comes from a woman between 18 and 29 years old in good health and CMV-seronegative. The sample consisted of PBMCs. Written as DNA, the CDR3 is TGTGCCACCAGCAGACGGAGCTCTGGGGCCAACGTCCTGACTTTC. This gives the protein CATSRRSSGANVLTF.